These 10 T cell receptor beta chains were all obtained from the same sample, sequenced in a study of T cell responses to AZD1222 COVID-19 vaccine. Sequencing was performed with immunoSEQ multiplex PCR; in TCRdb, only in-frame clones are kept and a portion is missing. This table holds about 130,000 clones, over 70% found once. Here the sequenced sample was peripheral blood, taken on day 0 of AZD1222 vaccination. These receptors were obtained from an adult in good health.

The CDR3 reads CASSSHFSYEQYF. CDR3 DNA sequence: TGTGCCAGCTCTAGTCACTTCTCCTACGAGCAGTACTTC. The gene calls are TRBV28 and TRBJ2-7; no definite D call. V lost 8 bases and J lost 0, with 11 bases in between. CDR1 MDHEN and CDR2 SYDVKM come from the germline V gene. The CDR3 runs to 13 residues. The full variable domain, completed using reference TRBV28 and TRBJ2-7, is DVKVTQSSRYLVKRTGEKVFLECVQDMDHENMFWYRQDPGLGLRLIYFSYDVKMKEKGDIPEGYSVSREKKERFSLILESASTNQTSMYLCASSSHFSYEQYFGPGTRLTVT.

This clone has more than one count but fewer than ten. The gene calls are TRBV5-1 and TRBJ1-1; D call uncertain. The germline V and J ends were trimmed by 2 bases and 0 bases, with 5 bases remaining between them. The CDR3 is 13 residues long. The V gene's germline CDR1 is SGHRS and CDR2 YFSETQ. The CDR3 loop is CASSFRVNTEAFF. CDR3 bases: TGCGCCAGCAGCTTTCGGGTGAACACTGAAGCTTTCTTT.

This sequence joins TRBV29-1 and TRBJ2-1, with 9 bases lining up with TRBD2. J gave up 8 bases and V 5 bases, and 13 bases lay outside the gene matches. Germline V gene lookup returns CDR1 SQVTM and CDR2 ANQGSEA. The CDR3 sequence is 15 residues long. CDR3 sequence (DNA): TGCAGCGTTAAACCAACGGGACTAGCATGGGATGAGCAGTTCTTC. Protein product: CSVKPTGLAWDEQFF.

The CDR3 sequence: CASSQEGLGIDQPQHF. The CDR3 DNA is TGCGCCAGCAGCCAAGAGGGACTAGGCATAGATCAGCCCCAGCATTTT. V gene TRBV4-1 combines with J gene TRBJ1-5; tentatively, D is TRBD1 (5 bases). V lost 0 bases and J lost 5, with 14 bases in between. Germline V gene lookup returns CDR1 MGHRA and CDR2 YSYEKL. The CDR3 length is 16 residues.

The chain joins TRBV7-8 to TRBJ2-1, with a possible D match to TRBD2 (5 bases). The CDR3 sequence is 14 residues long. Deletions cut 6 bases from V and 8 bases from J, with 17 bases between. CDR1 is SGHVS and CDR2 is FQNEAQ in the germline V gene. DNA of the CDR3: TGTGCCAGCAGGGGCGGGCAGCGTGGGGATGAGCAGTTCTTC. Translation gives CASRGGQRGDEQFF.

The chain uses TRBV28 and TRBJ1-5; 7 bases map to TRBD1. V dropped 5 bases and J dropped 11; count of bases not matched to a gene: 9. Germline V gene sequence: CDR1 MDHEN, CDR2 SYDVKM. The CDR3 consists of 13 residues. DNA of the CDR3: TGTGCCAGCAGTCTGACAGGGCGCGGGGCCCAGCATTTT. Translation gives CASSLTGRGAQHF.

V is TRBV27 and J is TRBJ2-3, with 13 nucleotides matching TRBD2. Trimming removed 4 bases from V and 3 bases from J; junction bases left unmatched: 1. The CDR3 covers 15 residues. CDR1 and CDR2 from the germline V gene are MNHEY and SMNVEV (reference sequence). CDR3 sequence reads: CASSWTSGSTDTQYF. The CDR3 bases are TGTGCCAGCAGTTGGACTAGCGGGAGTACAGATACGCAGTATTTT.

V is TRBV27 and J is TRBJ2-3, with D perhaps TRBD1 or TRBD2 (6 bases each). The germline V and J ends were trimmed by 7 bases and 3 bases, with 17 bases remaining between them. Germline CDR1 reads MNHEY; CDR2 reads SMNVEV (reference sequence). The CDR3 is 15 residues long. CDR3 region: CASNPGGLGTDTQYF. The DNA of the CDR3 is TGTGCCAGCAATCCTGGGGGGCTAGGGACAGATACGCAGTATTTT.

This clone was observed once. J is TRBJ2-7 and V is TRBV10-1; 9 bases line up with TRBD1. The CDR3 length is 14 residues. With 8 bases clipped from V and 7 bases from J, the junction kept 12 bases outside the gene matches. Germline V gives CDR1 WNHNN, CDR2 SYGVQD (reference sequence). This CDR3 is CASSRRQGVGEQYF. The CDR3 bases are TGCGCCAGCTCTCGCCGACAGGGGGTAGGTGAGCAGTACTTC.

This clone was seen once. The chain links TRBV4-3 to TRBJ1-6; D ambiguous. Trimming removed 2 bases at V and 4 bases at J, with 12 bases between. This CDR3 is 16 amino acids long. The V gene's germline CDR1 is LGHNA and CDR2 YSLEER. The CDR3 here is CASSQTPFSYNSPLHF. CDR3 nucleotide sequence: TGCGCCAGCAGCCAAACCCCCTTCTCTTATAATTCACCCCTCCACTTT.